A single sample gave rise to the 18 T cell receptor beta chains below, sequenced in a study of blood T cells in healthy people across ages. The use of a sample-barcoded 5' primer and a J-beta primer mix characterized a second PCR of about 7 to 12 cycles. TCRdb analysed the 5' RACE reads with MiXCR anew, one entry per CDR3 protein. The sample yields approximately 800,000 distinct CDR3 sequences, 58% seen once. Specimen: blood. The receptors come from a man younger than 45 in good health.

The chain is built from TRBV10-1 and TRBJ1-6; D remains unclear. The CDR3 is 14 amino acids. The germline V gene encodes CDR1 WNHNN and CDR2 SYGVQD (reference sequence). Trimming cost V 2 bases and J 8 bases, with 10 bases left between them. The CDR3 is CASSEGSGYSPLHF. The CDR3, as DNA: TGCGCCAGCAGTGAGGGCAGTGGATATTCACCCCTCCACTTT.

V gene TRBV6-1 combines with J gene TRBJ1-1; D possibly corresponds to TRBD1 (5 bases). The CDR3 consists of 13 residues. V shed 7 bases and J shed 1 base, with 10 bases lying between them. The germline gives CDR1 MNHNS, CDR2 SASEGT. The CDR3 region is CASIPDRNTEAFF. CDR3 nucleotide sequence: TGTGCCAGCATCCCCGACAGGAACACTGAAGCTTTCTTT.

In its sample, this clonotype was seen a few times. This chain connects TRBV6-1 to TRBJ2-5; the D is unclear. Trimming shortened V by 2 bases and J by 5 bases, and 18 bases separated the two germline ends. Germline CDR1 is MNHNS and CDR2 is SASEGT. The CDR3 sequence is 16 residues long. The CDR3 DNA reads TGTGCCAGCAGTGAATTATCAGATATGGCTCAGGAGACCCAGTACTTC. This gives the protein CASSELSDMAQETQYF.

The chain carries TRBV27 and TRBJ2-7; perhaps TRBD2 as D (5 bases). The CDR3 is 15 residues long. Deletions cut 5 bases from V and 1 base from J, with 15 bases between. The germline V gene encodes CDR1 MNHEY and CDR2 SMNVEV (reference sequence). CDR3 loop: CASSLRIGLSYEQYF. The CDR3, as DNA: TGTGCCAGCAGTCTCCGCATCGGACTGTCCTACGAGCAGTACTTC.

This clonotype was observed a handful of times. The gene calls are TRBV28 and TRBJ1-1, with TRBD1 identical over 8 bases. The CDR3 is 11 amino acids. After removal of 5 bases from V and 9 bases from J, the junction contained 2 bases not matched to a gene. Germline V lookup: CDR1 MDHEN, CDR2 SYDVKM. The CDR3 bases are TGTGCCAGCAGTAGGGACAGGAAAGCTTTCTTT. Encoded protein: CASSRDRKAFF.

The chain links TRBV29-1 to TRBJ2-7; D remains unclear. The CDR3 extends over 12 amino acids. Germline V lookup: CDR1 SQVTM, CDR2 ANQGSEA. V shed 6 bases and J shed 4 bases, with 13 bases lying between them. The CDR3 is CSVGLVGYEQYF. Here the CDR3 DNA reads TGCAGCGTGGGCCTGGTGGGGTACGAGCAGTACTTC.

The chain joins TRBV5-1 to TRBJ2-7; no firm D call. Germline loops: CDR1 SGHRS, CDR2 YFSETQ. The CDR3 covers 14 residues. V lost 0 bases to trimming and J lost 0 bases, with 7 bases between them. The CDR3 is CASSLGLDSYEQYF. The CDR3, as DNA: TGCGCCAGCAGCTTGGGGCTTGACTCCTACGAGCAGTACTTC.

The J gene is TRBJ2-4, the V gene TRBV5-1; TRBD1 might be the D (6 bases). The V gene's germline CDR1 is SGHRS and CDR2 YFSETQ. Trimming removed 1 base at V and 2 bases at J, with 10 bases between. This CDR3 spans 15 amino acids. CDR3 loop: CASSLSTGSKNIQYF. The DNA of the CDR3 is TGCGCCAGCAGCTTGAGTACAGGGTCCAAAAACATTCAGTACTTC. Full variable domain (outside the CDR3, taken from reference TRBV5-1 and TRBJ2-4): KAGVTQTPRYLIKTRGQQVTLSCSPISGHRSVSWYQQTPGQGLQFLFEYFSETQRNKGNFPGRFSGRQFSNSRSEMNVSTLELGDSALYLCASSLSTGSKNIQYFGAGTRLSVL.

This clonotype has just a few counts. The CDR3 DNA sequence: TGTGCCAGCAGCTTTGGCTCAGCGTACCAAGAGACCCAGTACTTC. This translates into CASSFGSAYQETQYF. The V gene is TRBV5-6, the J gene TRBJ2-5; no clear D. The CDR3 runs 15 residues. The germline V gene has CDR1 SGHDT and CDR2 YYEEEE. V was shortened by 2 bases and J by 0 bases, with 11 bases between the two germline ends.

V and J are TRBV5-1 and TRBJ2-7, with a possible D match to TRBD1 (6 bases). The germline gives CDR1 SGHRS, CDR2 YFSETQ. V was shortened by 3 bases and J by 5 bases, with 21 bases between the two germline ends. This CDR3 has 16 amino acids. The CDR3 is CASSYRYRDNTDEQYF. The CDR3 coding sequence is TGCGCCAGCAGCTACCGATACAGGGACAATACGGACGAGCAGTACTTC.

The CDR3: CSASAGQLRSPLHF. CDR3 nucleotide sequence: TGCAGTGCTAGTGCCGGACAGTTGCGTTCACCCCTCCACTTT. The rearrangement uses TRBV20-1 and TRBJ1-6, with D possibly matching TRBD1 (6 bases). The V end lost 3 bases, the J end lost 9 bases, and 15 bases lay between the germline ends. The CDR3 is 14 residues long. Germline CDR1 reads DFQATT; CDR2 reads SNEGSKA (reference sequence).

The chain is built from TRBV6-6 and TRBJ1-2, with TRBD1 matching 8 bases. Trimming removed 7 bases from V and 3 bases from J; junction bases left unmatched: 4. This CDR3 is 13 amino acids long. Germline V gene lookup returns CDR1 MNHNY and CDR2 SVGAGI (reference sequence). This CDR3 reads CASKEQGDYGYTF. CDR3 coding DNA: TGTGCCAGCAAGGAACAGGGGGACTATGGCTACACCTTC.

This chain connects TRBV14 to TRBJ1-2; weak D call: TRBD1 (6 bases). V was cut by 4 bases and J by 8 bases, with 20 bases left in between. Germline V gene lookup returns CDR1 SGHDN and CDR2 FVKESK. The CDR3 is made up of 15 amino acids. CDR3 protein: CASSREITGTPGYTF. The CDR3 nucleotides read TGTGCCAGCAGCCGTGAAATAACAGGGACGCCCGGCTACACCTTC. The whole variable domain, remainder taken from reference TRBV14 and TRBJ1-2, is EAGVTQFPSHSVIEKGQTVTLRCDPISGHDNLYWYRRVMGKEIKFLLHFVKESKQDESGMPNNRFLAERTGGTYSTLKVQPAELEDSGVYFCASSREITGTPGYTFGSGTRLTVV.

DNA for the CDR3: TGCAGTGCCTCGAGCGGGGCTAAAGAGACCCAGTACTTC. Its protein product is CSASSGAKETQYF. This chain links TRBV20-1 with TRBJ2-5, with TRBD2 matching 7 bases. V lost 6 bases, J lost 3 bases, and 7 bases stayed unmatched. From germline, CDR1 is DFQATT and CDR2 SNEGSKA (reference sequence). CDR3 length: 13 amino acids.

The chain links TRBV27 to TRBJ1-6; 7 nucleotides line up with TRBD1. CDR3 length: 14 amino acids. Germline V gene lookup returns CDR1 MNHEY and CDR2 SMNVEV (reference sequence). The junction had 2 bases not matched to a gene; V was cut back by 3 bases and J by 6 bases. In DNA, the CDR3 is TGTGCCAGCAGTTTGACAGGGCCTAATTCACCCCTCCACTTT. Protein product: CASSLTGPNSPLHF.

The V gene is TRBV4-2, the J gene TRBJ1-5; D call uncertain. The germline CDR1 and CDR2 sequences are LGHNA and YNFKEQ. V gave up 3 bases and J gave up 6 bases, with 12 bases separating them. The CDR3 sequence is 14 residues long. The CDR3 DNA is TGTGCCAGCAGCCAGGGAGGGCTGGGTCAGCCCCAGCATTTT. This encodes CASSQGGLGQPQHF.

In this sample, this clonotype turned up a few times. V usage is TRBV20-1 and J usage is TRBJ2-1; D ambiguous. CDR3 length equals 14 residues. Trimming cost V 3 bases and J 3 bases, with 12 bases left between them. Per germline, CDR1 DFQATT and CDR2 SNEGSKA (reference sequence). CDR3 region: CSARPGASYNEQFF. CDR3 bases: TGCAGTGCTAGGCCCGGTGCTAGCTACAATGAGCAGTTCTTC.

This clonotype was picked up a small number of times. The chain combines TRBV5-8 with TRBJ2-3; possible D gene TRBD2, 6 bases. Deletions cut 4 bases from V and 6 bases from J, with 24 bases between. The CDR3 length is 17 residues. The germline gives CDR1 SGHTS, CDR2 YDEGEE. The CDR3 region has the DNA TGTGCCAGCAGCGCGCGGTATGGACTAAACAGATGGGATACGCAGTATTTT. It translates to CASSARYGLNRWDTQYF. Using reference TRBV5-8 and TRBJ2-3 for the parts outside the CDR3, the full variable domain is EAGVTQSPTHLIKTRGQQATLRCSPISGHTSVYWYQQALGLGLQFLLWYDEGEERNRGNFPPRFSGRQFPNYSSELNVNALELEDSALYLCASSARYGLNRWDTQYFGPGTRLTVL.